This entry is about one TCR beta chain. The antigen is unknown. The use of genomic DNA as template underpinned the TCR beta VDJ and CDR3 profiling. TCRdb passed the reads through MiXCR, listing each CDR3 protein once. The table lists approximately 250,000 distinct CDR3 sequences, 82% of them singletons. Per germline, CDR1 SEHNR and CDR2 FQNEAQ (reference sequence). This CDR3 is 17 amino acids long. Deletions cut 5 bases from V and 6 bases from J, with 25 bases between. This entry belongs to a study of CD8+CD57+ T cells in acquired aplastic anemia. As for the study in general: Sorted CD4+ and CD8+ cells yielded roughly 3.2 ug of DNA on average.

Findings and limits, study-wide: Comparison of patients with controls identified roughly 30 shared CD8+ CDR3 sequences.

Patients who underwent sequencing had shown CD8+CD57+ cell expansion by flow cytometry. The patients all had a severe acquired aplastic anemia diagnosis. The clonotype originates from a human donor with aplastic anemia. The material sequenced was sorted CD4+, CD8+, or CD8+CD57+ T cells (not recorded which) from PBMCs. The J gene is TRBJ1-1, the V gene TRBV7-9; TRBD1 might be the D (6 bases). In nucleotides, the CDR3 is TGTGCCAGCAGCGTGGGGGGTAGCTACGGGGGCAACGCTGAAGCTTTCTTT. Translation: CASSVGGSYGGNAEAFF.